This T cell receptor beta chain was sequenced during a study of blood T cell repertoires in COVID-19. Study context: The United States, Italy and Spain supplied acute and convalescent COVID-19 samples. Nucleic acid was either cDNA or gDNA, and it came from T cells, B-cell-depleted T cells, or PBMCs.

In the authors' methods: Reference gene primer amplification gave estimated nucleated cell counts. TCRdb's copy holds only in-frame clones and misses some; the assay was immunoSEQ multiplex PCR. D and trimming come from the DNA, and the V and J calls and clone size come from that table. The sample yields roughly 150,000 clones, approximately 80% seen once. This clone came up a few times. Per germline, CDR1 LNHDA and CDR2 SQIVND (reference sequence). V was cut by 4 bases and J by 9 bases, with 7 bases left in between. CDR3 size: 11 residues. The chain joins TRBV19 to TRBJ2-1; D is uncertain. The source material was peripheral blood. This TCR was recovered from a man in his sixties with acute or convalescent COVID-19. CDR3 loop: CASSNYGEQFF. CDR3 nucleotide sequence: TGTGCCAGTAGTAACTATGGTGAGCAGTTCTTC. Together with reference TRBV19 and TRBJ2-1, the CDR3 gives the full variable domain: DGGITQSPKYLFRKEGQNVTLSCEQNLNHDAMYWYRQDPGQGLRLIYYSQIVNDFQKGDIAEGYSVSREKKESFPLTVTSAQKNPTAFYLCASSNYGEQFFGPGTRLTVL.